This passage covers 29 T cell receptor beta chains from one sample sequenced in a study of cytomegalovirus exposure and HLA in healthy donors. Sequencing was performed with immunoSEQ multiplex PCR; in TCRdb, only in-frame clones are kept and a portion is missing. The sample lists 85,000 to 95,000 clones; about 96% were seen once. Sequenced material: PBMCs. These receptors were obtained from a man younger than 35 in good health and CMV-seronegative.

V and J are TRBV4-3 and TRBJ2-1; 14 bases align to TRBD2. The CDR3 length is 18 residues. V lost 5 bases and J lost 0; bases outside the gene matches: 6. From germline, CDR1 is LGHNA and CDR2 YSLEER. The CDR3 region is CASSSGLAGGSSYNEQFF. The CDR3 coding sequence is TGCGCCAGCAGCTCAGGACTAGCGGGAGGAAGCTCCTACAATGAGCAGTTCTTC.

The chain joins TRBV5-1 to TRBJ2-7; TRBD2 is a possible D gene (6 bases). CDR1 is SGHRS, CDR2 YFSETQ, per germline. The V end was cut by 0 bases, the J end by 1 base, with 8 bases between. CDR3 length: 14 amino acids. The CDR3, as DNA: TGCGCCAGCAGCTTGGAGGCGGGGTCCTACGAGCAGTACGTC. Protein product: CASSLEAGSYEQYV.

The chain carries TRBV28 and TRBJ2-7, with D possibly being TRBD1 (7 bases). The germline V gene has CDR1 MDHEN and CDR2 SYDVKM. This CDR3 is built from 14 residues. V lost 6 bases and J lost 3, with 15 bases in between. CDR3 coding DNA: TGTGCCAGCAGATACGCAGGGGGGAACTACGAGCAGTACTTC. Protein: CASRYAGGNYEQYF.

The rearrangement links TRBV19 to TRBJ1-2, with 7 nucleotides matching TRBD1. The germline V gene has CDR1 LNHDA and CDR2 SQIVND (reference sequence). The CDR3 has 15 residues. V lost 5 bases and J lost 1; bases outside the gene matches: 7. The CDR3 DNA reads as TGTGCCAGTAGTGGACAGGCCATACTTAACTATGGCTACACCTTC. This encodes CASSGQAILNYGYTF.

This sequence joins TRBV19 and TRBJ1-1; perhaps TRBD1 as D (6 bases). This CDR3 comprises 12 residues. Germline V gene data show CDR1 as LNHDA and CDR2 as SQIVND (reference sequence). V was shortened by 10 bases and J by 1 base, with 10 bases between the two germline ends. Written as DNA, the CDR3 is TGTGCCACAAGGGGGGGGAACACTGAAGCTTTCTTT. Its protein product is CATRGGNTEAFF.

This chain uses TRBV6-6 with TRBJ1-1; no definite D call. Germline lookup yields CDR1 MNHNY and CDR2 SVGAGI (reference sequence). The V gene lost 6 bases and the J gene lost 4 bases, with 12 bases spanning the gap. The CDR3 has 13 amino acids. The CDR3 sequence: CASRESRGTEAFF. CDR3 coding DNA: TGTGCCAGCAGGGAGTCCCGAGGCACTGAAGCTTTCTTT.

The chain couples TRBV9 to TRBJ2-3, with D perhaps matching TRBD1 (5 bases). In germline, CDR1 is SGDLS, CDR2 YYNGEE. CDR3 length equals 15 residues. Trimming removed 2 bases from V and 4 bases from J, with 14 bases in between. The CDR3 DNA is TGTGCCAGCAGCGTTCAGGGAAGTATTTCAGATACGCAGTATTTT. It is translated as CASSVQGSISDTQYF.

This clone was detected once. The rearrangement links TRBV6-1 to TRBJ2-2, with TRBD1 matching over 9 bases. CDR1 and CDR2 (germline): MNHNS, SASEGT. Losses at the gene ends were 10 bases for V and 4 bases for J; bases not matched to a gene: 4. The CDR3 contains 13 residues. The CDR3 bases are TGTGCCACCGACAGGGGGACCACCGGGGAGCTGTTTTTT. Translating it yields CATDRGTTGELFF.

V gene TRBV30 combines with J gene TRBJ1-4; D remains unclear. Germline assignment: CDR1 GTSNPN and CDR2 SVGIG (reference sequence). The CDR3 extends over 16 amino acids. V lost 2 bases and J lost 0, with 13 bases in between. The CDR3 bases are TGTGCCTGGAGTCCAGACGGGTTGCCAACTAATGAAAAACTGTTTTTT. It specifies CAWSPDGLPTNEKLFF.

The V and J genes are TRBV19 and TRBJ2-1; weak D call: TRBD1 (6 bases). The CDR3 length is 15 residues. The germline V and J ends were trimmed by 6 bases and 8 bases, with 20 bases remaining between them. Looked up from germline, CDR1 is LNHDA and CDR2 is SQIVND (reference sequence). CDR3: CASRLTGPAGDEQFF. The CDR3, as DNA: TGTGCCAGTAGACTAACGGGACCCGCAGGGGATGAGCAGTTCTTC.

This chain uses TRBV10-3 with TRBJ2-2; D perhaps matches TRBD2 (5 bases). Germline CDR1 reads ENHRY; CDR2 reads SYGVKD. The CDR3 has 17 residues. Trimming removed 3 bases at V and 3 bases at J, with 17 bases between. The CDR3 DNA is TGTGCCATCAGTGACCTACGGACGGGGAAAGACACCGGGGAGCTGTTTTTT. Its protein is CAISDLRTGKDTGELFF.

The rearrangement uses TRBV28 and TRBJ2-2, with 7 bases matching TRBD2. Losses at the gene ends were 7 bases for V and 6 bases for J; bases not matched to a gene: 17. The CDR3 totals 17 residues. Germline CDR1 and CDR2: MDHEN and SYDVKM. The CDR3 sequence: CASTSPAWGGVAGELFF. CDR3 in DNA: TGTGCCAGCACCTCCCCCGCCTGGGGGGGGGTAGCCGGGGAGCTGTTTTTT.

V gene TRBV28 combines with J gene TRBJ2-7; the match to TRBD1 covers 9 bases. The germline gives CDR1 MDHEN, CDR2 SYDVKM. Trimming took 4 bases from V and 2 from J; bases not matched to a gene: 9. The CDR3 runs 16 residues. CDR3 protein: CASSSPRTGAAYEQYF. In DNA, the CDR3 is TGTGCCAGCAGTTCCCCTCGGACAGGGGCGGCCTACGAGCAGTACTTC.

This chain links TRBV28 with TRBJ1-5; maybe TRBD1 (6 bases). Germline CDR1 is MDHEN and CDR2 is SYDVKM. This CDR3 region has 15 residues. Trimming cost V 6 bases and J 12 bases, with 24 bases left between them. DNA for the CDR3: TGTGCCAGCAGACCACCCCCCGGGGGGCTGCCGCACCAGCATTTT. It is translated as CASRPPPGGLPHQHF.

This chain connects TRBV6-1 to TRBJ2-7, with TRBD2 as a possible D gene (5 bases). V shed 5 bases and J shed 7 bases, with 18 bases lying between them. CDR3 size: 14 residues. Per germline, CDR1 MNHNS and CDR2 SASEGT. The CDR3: CASSPSGLTREQYV. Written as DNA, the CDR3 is TGTGCCAGCAGTCCCTCTGGACTGACACGAGAGCAGTACGTC.

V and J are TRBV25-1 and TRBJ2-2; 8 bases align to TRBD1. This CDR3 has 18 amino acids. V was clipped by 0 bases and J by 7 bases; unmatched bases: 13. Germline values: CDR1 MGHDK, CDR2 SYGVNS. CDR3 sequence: CASSEYFGQGVLGGELFF. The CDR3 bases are TGTGCCAGCAGTGAATATTTCGGACAGGGTGTTTTGGGCGGGGAGCTGTTTTTT.

The CDR3 protein is CASSLVGPWGNQPQHF. The CDR3 coding sequence is TGCGCCAGCAGCTTGGTGGGCCCCTGGGGCAATCAGCCCCAGCATTTT. The rearrangement joins TRBV5-1 to TRBJ1-5; D remains ambiguous. Between the trimmed V and J ends, which lost 0 bases and 2 bases, there was a span of 12 bases. Germline V gene data show CDR1 as SGHRS and CDR2 as YFSETQ. This CDR3 region has 16 residues.

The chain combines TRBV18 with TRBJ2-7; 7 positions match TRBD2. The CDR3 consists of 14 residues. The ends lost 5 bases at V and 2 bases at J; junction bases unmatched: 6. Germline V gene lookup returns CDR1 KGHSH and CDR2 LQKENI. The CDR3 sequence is CASSLSGDPYEQYV. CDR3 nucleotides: TGTGCCAGCTCATTGAGCGGGGATCCCTACGAGCAGTACGTC.

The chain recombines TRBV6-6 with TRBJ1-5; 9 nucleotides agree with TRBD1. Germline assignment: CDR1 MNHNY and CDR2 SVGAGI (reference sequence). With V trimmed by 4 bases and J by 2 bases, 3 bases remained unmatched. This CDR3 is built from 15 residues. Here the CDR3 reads CASSSTGGGNQPQHF. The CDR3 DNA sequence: TGTGCCAGCAGTTCTACAGGGGGCGGCAATCAGCCCCAGCATTTT.

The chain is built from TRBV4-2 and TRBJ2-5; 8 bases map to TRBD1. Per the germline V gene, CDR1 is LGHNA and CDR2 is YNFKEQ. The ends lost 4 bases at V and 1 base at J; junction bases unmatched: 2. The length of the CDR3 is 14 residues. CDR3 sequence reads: CASSLDRGQETQYF. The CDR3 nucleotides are TGTGCCAGCAGCCTCGACAGGGGCCAAGAGACCCAGTACTTC.

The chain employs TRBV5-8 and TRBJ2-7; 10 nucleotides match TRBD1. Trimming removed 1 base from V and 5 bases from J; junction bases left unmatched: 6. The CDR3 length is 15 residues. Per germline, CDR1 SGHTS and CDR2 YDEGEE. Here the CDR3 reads CASSLIWGQGNEQYV. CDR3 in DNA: TGTGCCAGCAGCTTGATTTGGGGACAGGGGAACGAGCAGTACGTC.

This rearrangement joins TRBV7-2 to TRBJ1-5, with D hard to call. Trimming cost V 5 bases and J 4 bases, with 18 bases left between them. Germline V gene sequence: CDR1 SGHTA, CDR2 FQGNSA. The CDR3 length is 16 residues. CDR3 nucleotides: TGTGCCAGCAGCCAGCTGCCCGACACGCTAAATCAGCCCCAGCATTTT. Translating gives CASSQLPDTLNQPQHF.

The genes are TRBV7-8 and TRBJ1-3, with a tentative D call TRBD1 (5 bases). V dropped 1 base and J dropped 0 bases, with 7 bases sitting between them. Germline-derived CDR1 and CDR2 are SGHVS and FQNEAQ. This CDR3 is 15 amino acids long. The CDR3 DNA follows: TGTGCCAGCAGCTTAGGCACAGGCTCTGGAAACACCATATATTTT. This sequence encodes CASSLGTGSGNTIYF.

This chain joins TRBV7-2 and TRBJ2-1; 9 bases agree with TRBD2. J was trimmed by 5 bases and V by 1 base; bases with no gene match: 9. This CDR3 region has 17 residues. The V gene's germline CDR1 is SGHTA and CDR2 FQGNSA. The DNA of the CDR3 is TGTGCCAGCAGCTTAGTTAGCGGGAGAGGTAACGACAATGAGCAGTTCTTC. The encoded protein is CASSLVSGRGNDNEQFF.

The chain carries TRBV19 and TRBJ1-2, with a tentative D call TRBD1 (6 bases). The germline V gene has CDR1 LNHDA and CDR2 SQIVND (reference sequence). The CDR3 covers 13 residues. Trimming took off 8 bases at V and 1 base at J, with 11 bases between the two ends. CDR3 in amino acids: CASLDRLNYGYTF. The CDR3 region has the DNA TGTGCCAGTCTCGACAGGCTTAACTATGGCTACACCTTC.

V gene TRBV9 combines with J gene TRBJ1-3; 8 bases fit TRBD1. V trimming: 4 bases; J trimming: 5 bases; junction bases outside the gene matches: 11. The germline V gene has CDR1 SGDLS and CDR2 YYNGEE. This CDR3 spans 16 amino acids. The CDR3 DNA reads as TGTGCCAGCAGCCTCCCTGCACAGGGGGATCGAAACACCATATATTTT. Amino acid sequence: CASSLPAQGDRNTIYF.

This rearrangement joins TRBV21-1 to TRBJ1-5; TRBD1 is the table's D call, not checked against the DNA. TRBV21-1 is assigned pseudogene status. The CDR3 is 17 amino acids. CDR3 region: CASNSINVGGFNQPQHF. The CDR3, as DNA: TGTGCCAGCAACTCAATTAATGTAGGGGGTTTCAATCAGCCCCAGCATTTT.

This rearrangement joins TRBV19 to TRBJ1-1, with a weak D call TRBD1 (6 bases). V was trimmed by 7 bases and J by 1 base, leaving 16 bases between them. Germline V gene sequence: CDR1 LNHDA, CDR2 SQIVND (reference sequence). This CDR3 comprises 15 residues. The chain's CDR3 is CASTPAPRGNTEAFF. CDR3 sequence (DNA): TGTGCCAGTACCCCCGCCCCCAGGGGGAACACTGAAGCTTTCTTT.

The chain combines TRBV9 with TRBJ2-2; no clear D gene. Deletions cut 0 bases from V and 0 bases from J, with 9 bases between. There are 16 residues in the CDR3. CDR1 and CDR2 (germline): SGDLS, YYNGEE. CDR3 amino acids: CASSVDRSANTGELFF. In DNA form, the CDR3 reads TGTGCCAGCAGCGTAGACCGGAGCGCGAACACCGGGGAGCTGTTTTTT. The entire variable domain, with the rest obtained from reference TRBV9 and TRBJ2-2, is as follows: DSGVTQTPKHLITATGQRVTLRCSPRSGDLSVYWYQQSLDQGLQFLIQYYNGEERAKGNILERFSAQQFPDLHSELNLSSLELGDSALYFCASSVDRSANTGELFFGEGSRLTVL.